These 4 T cell receptor beta chains share one sample of origin, sequenced in a study of shared clonotypes between healthy human individuals. Data came from immunoSEQ multiplex PCR; TCRdb stores just in-frame clones and leaves some out. The data hold about 2.3 million clones, with about 92% observed a single time. Sequenced material: naive CD4+ T cells from PBMCs. The subset: CD45RA+ positively selected. These receptors all come from a young man in good health. Some clones in this sample may be carry-over from other donors' samples.

The chain couples TRBV5-1 to TRBJ1-4; 7 bases are shared with TRBD1. Per germline, CDR1 SGHRS and CDR2 YFSETQ. The CDR3 has 15 amino acids. The V and J ends lost 4 bases and 5 bases, in that order; junction bases with no gene match: 8. The CDR3 loop reads CASSPGGTVNEKLFF. In DNA form, the CDR3 reads TGCGCCAGCAGCCCGGGCGGGACAGTGAATGAAAAACTGTTTTTT.

The V gene is TRBV5-1, the J gene TRBJ2-7, with D unclear. CDR1 and CDR2 (germline): SGHRS, YFSETQ. The length of the CDR3 is 14 residues. The V end lost 2 bases, the J end lost 4 bases, and 13 bases lay between the germline ends. CDR3 protein: CASSFSPTTYEQYF. As DNA, the CDR3 is TGCGCCAGCAGCTTCTCTCCGACCACTTACGAGCAGTACTTC.

V gene TRBV7-3 combines with J gene TRBJ2-7; D assignment may be TRBD1 or TRBD2 (5 bases each). This CDR3 is 15 amino acids long. CDR1 and CDR2 from the germline V gene are SGHTA and FQGTGA. The V end lost 5 bases, the J end lost 2 bases, and 16 bases lay between the germline ends. In nucleotides, the CDR3 is TGTGCCAGCAGCCGCAAATCCGGGGCCGCCTACGAGCAGTACTTC. This gives the protein CASSRKSGAAYEQYF.

The genes are TRBV28 and TRBJ2-7, with 7 bases fitting TRBD1. Germline V gene data show CDR1 as MDHEN and CDR2 as SYDVKM. The V and J ends lost 0 bases and 4 bases, in that order; junction bases with no gene match: 6. The CDR3 contains 15 residues. CDR3 sequence reads: CASSLWGTVSYEQYF. The CDR3 nucleotides are TGTGCCAGCAGTTTATGGGGGACAGTGTCGTACGAGCAGTACTTC.